This paragraph covers one TCR beta chain sequence. Unmatched junction bases numbered 3, after V lost 4 bases and J lost 2 bases. Germline V CDR1 and CDR2: KGHDR, SFDVKD. This CDR3 contains 15 residues. These data originate in a study of blood T cell repertoires in COVID-19. Background on the study: The United States, Italy and Spain supplied acute and convalescent COVID-19 samples.

In assigning cohorts, the study relied on participant-reported clinical history. Per the original methods: Counts of nucleated cells, estimated from reference gene primer amplification, were obtained. The repertoire was sequenced with immunoSEQ multiplex PCR; TCRdb's copy has only in-frame clones and lacks some. V, J and clone size were drawn from that table, and D and trimming were deduced from the DNA. The table has roughly 360,000 clones, approximately 88% seen once; the top ten hold 0.97%. V usage is TRBV24-1 and J usage is TRBJ2-7, with 11 bases identical to TRBD2. This clonotype was sampled from a woman in her thirties with acute COVID-19. The specimen was PBMCs or T cells enriched from blood (not recorded which). This CDR3 reads CATSDASGGTYEQYF. The DNA of the CDR3 is TGTGCCACCAGTGACGCTAGCGGGGGGACCTACGAGCAGTACTTC.